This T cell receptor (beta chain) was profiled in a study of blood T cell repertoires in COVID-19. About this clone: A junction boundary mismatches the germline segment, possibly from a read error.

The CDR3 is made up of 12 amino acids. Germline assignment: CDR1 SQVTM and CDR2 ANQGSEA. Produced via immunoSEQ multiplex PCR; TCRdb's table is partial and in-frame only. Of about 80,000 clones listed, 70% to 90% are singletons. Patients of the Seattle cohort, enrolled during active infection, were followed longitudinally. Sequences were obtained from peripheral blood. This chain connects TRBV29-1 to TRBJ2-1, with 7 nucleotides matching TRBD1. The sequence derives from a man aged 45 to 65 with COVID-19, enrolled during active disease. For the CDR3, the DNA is TGCAGCGTAGAAGGGACAGACCCTGAGCAGTTCTTC. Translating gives CSVEGTDPEQFF.